The T cell receptor beta chain under discussion was sequenced for a study of CD8 T cells in ankylosing spondylitis. The CDR3 is made up of 14 amino acids. Germline V lookup: CDR1 MNHEY, CDR2 SVGAGI. V lost 0 bases, J lost 4 bases, and 7 bases lay in between. This clonotype has just a few counts. TCRdb redid the calling of the 5' RACE reads with MiXCR, one entry per CDR3 protein. The top ten hold 20% to 25% of the sample, which has 200,000 to 250,000 distinct CDR3 sequences, more than 9% seen once. The chain links TRBV6-5 to TRBJ2-1; D is uncertain. The receptor comes from a male donor with ankylosing spondylitis or in good health (not recorded which). The material sequenced was blood, either unsorted or a sorted T cell fraction (not recorded which). The CDR3 is CASSYSVAYNEQFF. The CDR3, as DNA: TGTGCCAGCAGTTACTCGGTGGCATACAATGAGCAGTTCTTC.